This TCR beta chain was recovered during a study of human versus mouse CDR3 diversity and MHC coevolution. Sequenced by immunoSEQ multiplex PCR; TCRdb stores in-frame clones only, minus some. This repertoire shows about 73,000 clones, 92% found once; its top ten account for roughly 0.15%. Input material: naive CD4+ T cells from blood. Subset specified: CD45RO-negative CD62L-positive naive CD4 T cells. This TCR came from a person between 25 and 75 years old in good health.

The CDR3 nucleotides read TGTGCCTGGGGGACTCAGGTTTCCTACGAGCAGTACTTC. This codes for CAWGTQVSYEQYF. The V gene is TRBV30, the J gene TRBJ2-7; perhaps TRBD2 as D (6 bases). The V and J ends lost 5 bases and 1 base respectively, with 12 bases between them. CDR3 length: 13 amino acids. From germline, CDR1 is GTSNPN and CDR2 SVGIG (reference sequence).